Here is one T cell receptor (beta chain) with its context. Antigen specificity is unknown. The data stem from a study of neoadjuvant anti-PD-1 for oral cavity cancer. In the study overall: Before surgery, most patients got three to four biweekly 3 mg/kg nivolumab doses. Study conclusions and caveats: With a few patients per group, TCR findings need larger cohorts.

CDR3 length: 15 residues. V lost 4 bases, J lost 5 bases, and 9 bases stayed unmatched. Germline V lookup: CDR1 KGHSY, CDR2 FQNENV. The protocol was immunoSEQ multiplex PCR, while the TCRdb copy is restricted to in-frame clones and leaves out a portion. Of 30,000 to 35,000 clones in the sample, approximately 87% were seen once. This receptor was identified in a person between 35 and 79 years old with oral cavity squamous cell carcinoma. This material consisted of PBMCs, taken before nivolumab (anti-PD-1) treatment. V gene TRBV16 combines with J gene TRBJ1-1; 8 bases align to TRBD1. CDR3 sequence: CASSPETGATTEAFF. In nucleotides, the CDR3 is TGTGCCAGCAGCCCAGAGACAGGGGCGACAACTGAAGCTTTCTTT.